The 15 T cell receptor beta chains below were found in one sample sequenced in a study of blood T cells in healthy people across ages (dated by TCRdb to between 2014 and 2016). The library was built by means of 5' RACE. These reads were obtained on an Illumina HiSeq 2500. The second PCR ran for about 7 to 11 cycles and used a J-beta primer mix along with a sample-barcoded 5' primer. Using fastp at Q25 and MiXCR, TCRdb reprocessed the public reads and kept productive beta chains. Every entry covers one CDR3 protein and lists the most common genes and DNA from its rows. The sample yields around 900,000 distinct CDR3 sequences; about 30% were counted once. Of the sample, 15% to 20% falls within the top ten clones. The sequencing input was blood. These receptors originate from an elderly woman in good health.

For this clonotype: A much larger clonotype is one base distant, so this may be a read error. V gene TRBV29-1 combines with J gene TRBJ2-5, with no clear D. Per the germline V gene, CDR1 is SQVTM and CDR2 is ANQGSEA. The CDR3 has 11 amino acids. The DNA of the CDR3 is TGCGGCGTTTGGAAACAAGAGACCCAGTACTTC. Translated, it gives CGVWKQETQYF.

As concerns this clonotype: Relative to the germline gene, one junction end is altered; a read error may explain this. The V gene is TRBV6-5, the J gene TRBJ2-5, with TRBD2 matching over 7 bases. From germline, CDR1 is MNHEY and CDR2 SVGAGI. The CDR3 is 12 amino acids. CDR3 in DNA: TGTACCAGCAAGCGGGACGCCGGTGAGCAGTACTTC. This translates into CTSKRDAGEQYF.

The chain recombines TRBV7-2 with TRBJ2-7; 9 bases fit TRBD1. Germline CDR1 SGHTA, CDR2 FQGNSA. V gave up 7 bases and J gave up 2 bases; unmatched junction bases: 6. This CDR3 region has 14 residues. Written as DNA, the CDR3 is TGTGCCAGCACCACGACAGGGGGAGCCTACGAGCAGTACTTC. Translating it yields CASTTTGGAYEQYF. Variable domain in full (rest from reference TRBV7-2 and TRBJ2-7): GAGVSQSPSNKVTEKGKDVELRCDPISGHTALYWYRQSLGQGLEFLIYFQGNSAPDKSGLPSDRFSAERTGGSVSTLTIQRTQQEDSAVYLCASTTTGGAYEQYFGPGTRLTVT.

This clonotype was seen at least ten times. The chain links TRBV29-1 to TRBJ2-3, with D unresolved. This CDR3 is built from 13 residues. Per germline, CDR1 SQVTM and CDR2 ANQGSEA. V lost 4 bases to trimming and J lost 4 bases, with 12 bases between them. This CDR3 is CSVASRAPDTQYF. The CDR3 DNA reads TGCAGCGTTGCAAGCCGCGCGCCAGATACGCAGTATTTT.

This chain links TRBV5-1 with TRBJ1-1, with TRBD1 matching over 9 bases. V dropped 4 bases and J dropped 7; count of bases not matched to a gene: 8. The CDR3 is 14 residues long. Germline CDR1 SGHRS, CDR2 YFSETQ. Here the CDR3 DNA reads TGCGCCAGCAGCAGGGACAGGGAAATTGGTGAAGCTTTCTTT. It translates to CASSRDREIGEAFF.

This clonotype was seen a few times. The V and J genes are TRBV19 and TRBJ2-2; D unclear. The V gene lost 7 bases and the J gene lost 1 base, with 4 bases spanning the gap. Germline CDR1 and CDR2: LNHDA and SQIVND (reference sequence). The CDR3 sequence is 12 residues long. CDR3 DNA: TGTGCCAGTAAAGAGAACACCGGGGAGCTGTTTTTT. Its protein is CASKENTGELFF.

The chain is built from TRBV6-4 and TRBJ2-5; 10 bases are shared with TRBD1. CDR1 and CDR2 from the germline V gene are MRHNA and SNTAGT. V shed 6 bases and J 11 bases; nucleotides not matched to a gene: 12. The CDR3 loop spans 14 amino acids. The CDR3 DNA reads TGTGCCAGCAGCGCGGCGACAGGGGGCGGTGAGCAGTACTTC. Its protein is CASSAATGGGEQYF.

The J gene is TRBJ1-4, the V gene TRBV28; D possibly corresponds to TRBD1 (5 bases). V lost 8 bases and J lost 2, with 15 bases in between. The CDR3 covers 15 residues. Germline V lookup: CDR1 MDHEN, CDR2 SYDVKM. CDR3 in DNA: TGTGCCAGCGGCTCGGCGGGGGTGACTAATGAAAAACTGTTTTTT. Protein product: CASGSAGVTNEKLFF. The full variable domain, completed using reference TRBV28 and TRBJ1-4, is DVKVTQSSRYLVKRTGEKVFLECVQDMDHENMFWYRQDPGLGLRLIYFSYDVKMKEKGDIPEGYSVSREKKERFSLILESASTNQTSMYLCASGSAGVTNEKLFFGSGTQLSVL.

At least ten counts were recorded for this clonotype. This sequence joins TRBV6-5 and TRBJ2-7; D unclear. This CDR3 comprises 11 residues. Germline V gene lookup returns CDR1 MNHEY and CDR2 SVGAGI. With 2 bases removed from V and 5 bases from J, the gap between germline ends came to 4 bases. CDR3 in DNA: TGTGCCAGCAGTTACGGCCACGAGCAGTACTTC. The encoded protein is CASSYGHEQYF.

In the case of this clonotype: A single base separates this from a much larger clone, so it may be a read error. The chain carries TRBV30 and TRBJ2-4, with TRBD2 matching over 11 bases. The J call could be wrong; TRBJ2-7 is a better fit for the DNA end. Germline CDR1 reads GTSNPN; CDR2 reads SVGIG (reference sequence). The CDR3 has 13 amino acids. DNA of the CDR3: TGTGCCTGGTCGGGACTAGCGGCTGTCGAGCAGTACTTC. Its protein product is CAWSGLAAVEQYF.

This clonotype was seen more than once but under ten times. A much larger clone differs from this one at a single base, so this may be a read error. The chain joins TRBV6-2 or TRBV6-3 to TRBJ1-2; D possibly corresponds to TRBD1 (6 bases). The length of the CDR3 is 14 residues. CDR1 and CDR2 from the germline V gene are MNHEY and SVGEGT. CDR3 DNA: TGTGCCAGCAGTGACAACAGGGTAAACTATGGCTGCACCTTC. Encoded protein: CASSDNRVNYGCTF.

This clonotype occurred a few times. This chain links TRBV5-1 with TRBJ2-1; 12 nucleotides align to TRBD2. CDR1 is SGHRS, CDR2 YFSETQ, per germline. The CDR3 totals 16 residues. The ends lost 2 bases at V and 7 bases at J; junction bases unmatched: 7. The CDR3 DNA sequence: TGCGCCAGCAGCTTTGGGCTAGCGGGGGGGCCAAATGAGCAGTTCTTC. Protein sequence: CASSFGLAGGPNEQFF. The full variable domain, rest sourced from reference TRBV5-1 and TRBJ2-1, is KAGVTQTPRYLIKTRGQQVTLSCSPISGHRSVSWYQQTPGQGLQFLFEYFSETQRNKGNFPGRFSGRQFSNSRSEMNVSTLELGDSALYLCASSFGLAGGPNEQFFGPGTRLTVL.

This clonotype has only a few counts. V usage is TRBV6-1 and J usage is TRBJ1-6, with 8 bases identical to TRBD1. CDR1 is MNHNS, CDR2 SASEGT, per germline. The CDR3 totals 17 residues. Trimming removed 4 bases from V and 9 bases from J; junction bases left unmatched: 14. In nucleotides, the CDR3 is TGTGCCAGCAGTGGACAGGGGCGCGGGGGTATAGGTTCACCCCTCCACTTT. As protein: CASSGQGRGGIGSPLHF.

This clonotype was counted a few times. V gene TRBV6-1 combines with J gene TRBJ2-7; TRBD2 matches at 9 bases. This CDR3 contains 13 residues. The V segment lost 6 bases and the J segment 3 bases; nucleotides outside the gene matches: 3. Germline CDR1 MNHNS, CDR2 SASEGT. The CDR3 sequence: CASRVAGVYEQYF. The CDR3 DNA reads as TGTGCCAGCAGGGTAGCGGGGGTCTACGAGCAGTACTTC.

The chain is built from TRBV20-1 and TRBJ1-1; D unresolved. Germline V gives CDR1 DFQATT, CDR2 SNEGSKA (reference sequence). The CDR3 loop spans 13 amino acids. The V and J ends lost 3 bases and 6 bases respectively, with 14 bases between them. CDR3 protein: CSASRLYNPEAFF. The CDR3 DNA reads as TGCAGTGCTAGTCGGCTTTATAACCCTGAAGCTTTCTTT.